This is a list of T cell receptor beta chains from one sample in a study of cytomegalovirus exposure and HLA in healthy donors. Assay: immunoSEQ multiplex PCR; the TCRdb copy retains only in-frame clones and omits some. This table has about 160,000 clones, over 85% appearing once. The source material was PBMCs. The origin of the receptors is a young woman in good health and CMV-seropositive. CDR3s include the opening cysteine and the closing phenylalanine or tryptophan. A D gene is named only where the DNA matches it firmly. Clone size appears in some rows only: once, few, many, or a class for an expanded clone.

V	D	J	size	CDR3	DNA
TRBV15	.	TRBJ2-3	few	CATSSSSEATDTQYF	TGTGCCACCAGCAGCTCTAGCGAAGCCACAGATACGCAGTATTTT
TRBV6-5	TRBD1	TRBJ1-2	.	CASSYSGQGNSEGYTF	TGTGCCAGCAGTTACTCGGGACAGGGGAATTCGGAAGGCTACACCTTC
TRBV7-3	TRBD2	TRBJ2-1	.	CASSPITSGGNEQFF	TGTGCCAGCAGCCCCATCACTAGCGGGGGAAATGAGCAGTTCTTC
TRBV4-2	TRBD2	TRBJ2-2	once	CASSPRTSGGTSTGELFF	TGTGCCAGCAGCCCCCGGACTAGCGGGGGAACTAGCACCGGGGAGCTGTTTTTT
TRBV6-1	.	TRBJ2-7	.	CASSTQRVYEQYF	TGTGCCAGCAGTACCCAGCGGGTTTACGAGCAGTACTTC
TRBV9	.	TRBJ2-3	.	CASSATHTDTQYF	TGTGCCAGCAGCGCGACACACACAGATACGCAGTATTTT
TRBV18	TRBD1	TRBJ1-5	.	CASSPEDRVWGQPQHF	TGTGCCAGCTCACCTGAGGACAGGGTCTGGGGACAGCCCCAGCATTTT
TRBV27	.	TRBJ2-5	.	CASSRRPRGTQYF	TGTGCCAGCAGTAGGAGACCTCGAGGGACCCAGTACTTC
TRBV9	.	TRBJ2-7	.	CASSVDPAGYYEQYF	TGTGCCAGCAGCGTAGACCCAGCGGGCTACTACGAGCAGTACTTC
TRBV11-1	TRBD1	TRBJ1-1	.	CASSFDRGSVAFF	TGTGCCAGCAGCTTCGACAGGGGCTCAGTAGCTTTCTTT
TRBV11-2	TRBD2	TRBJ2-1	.	CASSLLAGFSNEQFF	TGTGCCAGCAGCTTGCTAGCGGGATTTTCGAATGAGCAGTTCTTC
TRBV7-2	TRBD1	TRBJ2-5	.	CASSTPGGRETQYF	TGTGCCAGCAGCACGCCAGGGGGCCGAGAGACCCAGTACTTC
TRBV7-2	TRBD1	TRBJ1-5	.	CASSPNNRGKNQPQHF	TGTGCCAGCAGTCCTAATAACAGGGGGAAGAATCAGCCCCAGCATTTT
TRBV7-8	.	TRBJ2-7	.	CASSFLGHDEQYF	TGTGCCAGCAGCTTTCTAGGTCACGACGAGCAGTACTTC
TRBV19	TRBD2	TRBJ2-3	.	CASSIPLRAGGTDTQYF	TGTGCCAGTAGTATTCCGCTAAGGGCGGGAGGAACAGATACGCAGTATTTT
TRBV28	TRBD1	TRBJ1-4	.	CASRGQGSEKLFF	TGTGCCAGCAGGGGACAGGGTAGCGAAAAACTGTTTTTT
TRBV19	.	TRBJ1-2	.	CASIPLDRFGVGYTF	TGTGCCAGTATCCCACTGGACAGATTCGGAGTCGGCTACACCTTC
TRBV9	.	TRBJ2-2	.	CASSPRPKSSNTGELFF	TGTGCCAGCAGCCCGCGGCCTAAGTCGTCGAACACCGGGGAGCTGTTTTTT
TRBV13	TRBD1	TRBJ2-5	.	CASSPRQGRRETQYF	TGTGCCAGCAGCCCTAGACAGGGGAGGCGAGAGACCCAGTACTTC
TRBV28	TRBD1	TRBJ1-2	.	CASSLARDSHYTF	TGTGCCAGCAGTTTAGCCCGGGACAGTCACTACACCTTC
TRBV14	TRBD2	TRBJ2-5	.	CASSQDPGLAQETQYF	TGTGCCAGCAGCCAAGATCCGGGACTAGCGCAGGAGACCCAGTACTTC
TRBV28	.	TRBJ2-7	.	CASSSLQESFTYEQYF	TGTGCCAGCAGTTCACTACAGGAGTCCTTCACCTACGAGCAGTACTTC
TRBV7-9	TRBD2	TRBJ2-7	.	CASNLAGSSYEQYF	TGTGCCAGCAACCTAGCGGGGAGCTCCTACGAGCAGTACTTC
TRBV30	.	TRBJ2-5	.	CAWSWGEETQYF	TGTGCCTGGAGTTGGGGGGAAGAGACCCAGTACTTC
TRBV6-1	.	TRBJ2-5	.	CASSDPRRGLQETQYF	TGTGCCAGCAGTGACCCAAGGAGGGGGCTTCAAGAGACCCAGTACTTC
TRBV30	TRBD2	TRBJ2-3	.	CAYVLAESTDTQYF	TGTGCCTACGTACTAGCGGAGAGCACAGATACGCAGTATTTT
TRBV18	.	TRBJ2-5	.	CASSLDRVVETQYF	TGTGCCAGCTCACTCGACAGAGTTGTGGAGACCCAGTACTTC
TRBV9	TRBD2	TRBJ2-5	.	CASSLQGGGPSQYF	TGTGCCAGCAGTCTTCAAGGCGGGGGTCCGTCCCAGTACTTC
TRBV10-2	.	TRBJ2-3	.	CASSESRERGTDTQYF	TGCGCCAGCAGTGAGTCGAGGGAGCGGGGCACAGATACGCAGTATTTT
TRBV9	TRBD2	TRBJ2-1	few	CASSVGTSGSSSYNEQFF	TGTGCCAGCAGCGTTGGGACTAGCGGGTCCAGCTCCTACAATGAGCAGTTCTTC
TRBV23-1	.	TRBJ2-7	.	CASSQSRRSHEQYF	TGCGCCAGCAGTCAATCGCGGCGCTCCCACGAGCAGTACTTC
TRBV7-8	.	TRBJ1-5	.	CASSLVPGREPQHF	TGTGCCAGCAGCTTAGTTCCAGGGAGGGAGCCCCAGCATTTT
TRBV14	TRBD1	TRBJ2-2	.	CASSQTPTGYTGELFF	TGTGCCAGCAGCCAAACCCCGACAGGGTACACCGGGGAGCTGTTTTTT
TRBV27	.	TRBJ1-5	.	CASSPVGGLQPQHF	TGTGCCAGCAGTCCAGTGGGAGGGCTTCAGCCCCAGCATTTT
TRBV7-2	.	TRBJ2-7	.	CASSRQAAPSYEQYF	TGTGCCAGCAGCCGACAAGCGGCACCCTCCTACGAGCAGTACTTC
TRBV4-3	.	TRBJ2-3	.	CASSQAHPIKGGTDTQYF	TGCGCCAGCAGCCAAGCCCATCCTATAAAGGGGGGCACAGATACGCAGTATTTT
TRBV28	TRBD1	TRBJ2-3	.	CASSDNGQGTQYF	TGTGCCAGCAGTGATAACGGACAGGGGACGCAGTATTTT
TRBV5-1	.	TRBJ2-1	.	CASSLSDNEQFF	TGCGCCAGCAGCTTATCGGACAATGAGCAGTTCTTC
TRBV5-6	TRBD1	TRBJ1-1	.	CASSIGQGRSMNTEAFF	TGTGCCAGCAGCATAGGACAGGGTAGGTCCATGAACACTGAAGCTTTCTTT
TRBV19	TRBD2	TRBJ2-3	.	CASSILAGGPDTQYF	TGTGCCAGTAGTATTTTAGCGGGAGGGCCAGATACGCAGTATTTT
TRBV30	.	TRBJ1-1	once	CAWGPRQVFMNTEAFF	TGTGCCTGGGGTCCCAGACAGGTGTTCATGAACACTGAAGCTTTCTTT
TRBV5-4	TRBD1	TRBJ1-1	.	CASSLTGGTTEAFF	TGTGCCAGCAGTCTTACAGGGGGCACCACTGAAGCTTTCTTT
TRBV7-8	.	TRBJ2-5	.	CASSARRDNQETQYF	TGTGCCAGCAGCGCGCGCCGGGACAACCAAGAGACCCAGTACTTC
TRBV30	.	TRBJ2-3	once	CAWSFGSTDTQYF	TGTGCCTGGAGTTTCGGGAGTACAGATACGCAGTATTTT
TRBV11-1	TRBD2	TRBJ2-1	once	CASSHPKLAGGDEQFF	TGTGCCAGCAGCCACCCCAAACTAGCGGGAGGTGATGAGCAGTTCTTC
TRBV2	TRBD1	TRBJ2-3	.	CAITRWGGTGRDTQYF	TGTGCCATCACTCGGTGGGGGGGGACAGGGCGTGATACGCAGTATTTT
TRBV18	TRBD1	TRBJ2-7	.	CASSMDRVRHEQYF	TGTGCCAGCTCAATGGACAGGGTGAGACACGAGCAGTACTTC
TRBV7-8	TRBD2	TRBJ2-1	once	CASSTRTSGINEQFF	TGTGCCAGCAGCACCCGGACTAGCGGGATTAATGAGCAGTTCTTC
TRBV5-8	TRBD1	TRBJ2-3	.	CASSSGTAHTDTQYF	TGTGCCAGCAGCTCCGGGACAGCCCACACAGATACGCAGTATTTT
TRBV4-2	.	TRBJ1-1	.	CASSQPLTTMNTEAFF	TGTGCCAGCAGCCAACCCCTGACAACCATGAACACTGAAGCTTTCTTT
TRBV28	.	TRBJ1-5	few	CASEETGLNQPQHF	TGTGCCAGCGAGGAAACAGGCCTGAATCAGCCCCAGCATTTT
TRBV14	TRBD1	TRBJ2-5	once	CASSPRQGSRETQYF	TGTGCCAGCAGCCCGCGACAGGGGAGTCGAGAGACCCAGTACTTC
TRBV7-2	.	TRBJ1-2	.	CASSLNGGAGYTF	TGTGCCAGCAGCTTAAACGGAGGGGCCGGCTACACCTTC
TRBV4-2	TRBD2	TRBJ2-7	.	CASSQERRPAGAYEQYF	TGTGCCAGCAGCCAAGAGAGACGGCCAGCGGGGGCCTACGAGCAGTACTTC
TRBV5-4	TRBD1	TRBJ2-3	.	CASSQGQGATDTQYF	TGTGCCAGCAGCCAAGGACAGGGGGCCACAGATACGCAGTATTTT
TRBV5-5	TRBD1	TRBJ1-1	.	CASSYRGQGLGGTEAFF	TGTGCCAGCAGCTATCGAGGACAGGGACTCGGGGGCACTGAAGCTTTCTTT
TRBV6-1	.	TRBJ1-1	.	CASSEVGGVNSEAFF	TGTGCCAGCAGTGAAGTCGGGGGGGTAAACTCTGAAGCTTTCTTT
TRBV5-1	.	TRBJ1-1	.	CASSLGDSYTEAFF	TGCGCCAGCAGCTTGGGTGACAGCTACACTGAAGCTTTCTTT